This T cell receptor beta chain was identified during a study of T cell repertoires in cytomegalovirus infection. For this clonotype: Antigen specificity is unknown.

V was clipped by 5 bases and J by 5 bases, with 16 bases between them. Germline V gene lookup returns CDR1 SGHVS and CDR2 FQNEAQ. This CDR3 comprises 15 residues. MiXCR, run by TCRdb on the reads, gives a single entry per CDR3 protein. Among under 200,000 distinct CDR3 sequences, 20% to 25% were seen once, and the ten largest hold 25%. The sequenced sample was CD8+ T cells from cultured PBMCs, obtained from culture after CMV antigen stimulation. The clonotype comes from a human donor in good health (CMV status not recorded). Some clones in this sample may be carry-over from other donors' samples. This chain connects TRBV7-8 to TRBJ1-5, with D possibly TRBD1 on 5 matching bases. The CDR3 DNA reads TGTGCCAGCAGCAATGAGGGAAGGGGCTATCAGCCCCAGCATTTT. Translating it yields CASSNEGRGYQPQHF.